This is a list of T cell receptor beta chains from one sample in a study of OX40 agonist ivuxolimab in advanced cancers. TCRdb's table, derived via immunoSEQ multiplex PCR, lists solely in-frame clones and lacks some. The profile covers 75,000 to 95,000 clones, with 90% to 95% appearing a single time and over 2% taken by the ten largest. Sequencing used CD4+ or CD8+ T cells sorted from blood, obtained in a trial of the OX40 agonist ivuxolimab. The receptors here all came from an adult with an advanced solid tumor such as melanoma, head and neck, liver or kidney cancer. CDR3s include the opening cysteine and the closing phenylalanine or tryptophan. The D gene is left open where the match is weak. Rows may omit the clone size; those that give it use once, few, many or a size class.

-,TRBJ1-1,-,TRBV30,CAWSVTLGTEAFF,TGTGCCTGGAGTGTTACCTTGGGGACTGAAGCTTTCTTT
-,TRBJ1-4,-,TRBV5-1,CASSLRGMGFSEKLFF,TGCGCCAGCAGCTTGCGGGGCATGGGGTTTAGTGAAAAACTGTTTTTT
-,TRBJ1-1,-,TRBV9,CASSVGGHTEAFF,TGTGCCAGCAGCGTAGGGGGCCACACTGAAGCTTTCTTT
-,TRBJ2-7,-,TRBV28,CASSFIAVYEQYF,TGTGCCAGCAGTTTTATAGCGGTCTACGAGCAGTACTTC
TRBD1,TRBJ2-5,-,TRBV19,CASSGGQGSFQETQYF,TGTGCCAGTAGTGGGGGACAGGGTAGTTTCCAAGAGACCCAGTACTTC
-,TRBJ2-5,-,TRBV10-2,CASSVSTPIETQYF,TGCGCCAGCAGTGTCTCGACCCCTATAGAGACCCAGTACTTC
TRBD1,TRBJ1-2,-,TRBV9,CASSKSTGPYGYTF,TGTGCCAGCAGCAAATCGACAGGGCCCTATGGCTACACCTTC
TRBD2,TRBJ2-1,-,TRBV10-3,CAISVLAGGMYEQFF,TGTGCCATCAGCGTACTAGCGGGAGGGATGTATGAGCAGTTCTTC
-,TRBJ2-7,-,TRBV6-6,CASSYRPDTGSYEQYF,TGTGCCAGCAGTTACCGGCCTGATACGGGCAGCTACGAGCAGTACTTC
TRBD1,TRBJ1-5,-,TRBV28,CASSFRGGTFLHKNQPQHF,TGTGCCAGCAGTTTTAGAGGGGGCACTTTCCTCCACAAAAATCAGCCCCAGCATTTT
TRBD2,TRBJ2-5,-,TRBV7-9,CASETGLAGYQETQYF,TGTGCCAGCGAAACCGGACTAGCGGGATACCAAGAGACCCAGTACTTC
-,TRBJ1-1,-,TRBV4-2,CASSQDTMNTEAFF,TGTGCCAGCAGCCAAGATACTATGAACACTGAAGCTTTCTTT
TRBD1,TRBJ1-4,-,TRBV5-1,CASRYTGAATNEKLFF,TGCGCCAGCAGATATACAGGGGCAGCAACTAATGAAAAACTGTTTTTT
-,TRBJ1-4,-,TRBV7-8,CASSLWQGEKLFF,TGTGCCAGCAGCTTATGGCAGGGGGAAAAACTGTTTTTT
-,TRBJ2-3,-,TRBV5-1,CASSLDGTDTQYF,TGCGCCAGCAGCTTAGATGGCACAGATACGCAGTATTTT
TRBD1,TRBJ2-7,-,TRBV28,CASSWDQGVYEQYF,TGTGCCAGCAGTTGGGACCAGGGGGTCTACGAGCAGTACTTC
-,TRBJ2-1,-,TRBV29-1,CSVLKYNEQFF,TGCAGCGTTCTGAAGTATAATGAGCAGTTCTTC
TRBD2,TRBJ2-5,once,TRBV10-3,CAIRMGLAGQETQYF,TGTGCCATCAGAATGGGACTAGCGGGTCAAGAGACCCAGTACTTC
-,TRBJ1-4,-,TRBV18,CASSPQSGSEKLFF,TGTGCCAGCTCACCACAGTCCGGTAGTGAAAAACTGTTTTTT
TRBD2,TRBJ2-5,-,TRBV29-1,CSVATAGVLQETQYF,TGCAGCGTTGCAACGGCGGGAGTATTACAAGAGACCCAGTACTTC
TRBD1,TRBJ1-1,-,TRBV28,CASSPSRPGGTGTEAFF,TGTGCCAGCAGTCCCTCCAGACCAGGGGGCACGGGCACTGAAGCTTTCTTT
-,TRBJ1-5,few,TRBV30,CAWSALQGPPQHF,TGTGCCTGGAGCGCCTTACAGGGTCCGCCCCAGCATTTT
TRBD1,TRBJ2-1,-,TRBV7-9,CASSPTGGSYNEQFF,TGTGCCAGCAGCCCCACAGGGGGCTCCTACAATGAGCAGTTCTTC
TRBD1,TRBJ2-7,-,TRBV6-5,CASSYRDSYEQYF,TGTGCCAGCAGTTACCGGGACAGCTACGAGCAGTACTTC
-,TRBJ2-1,-,TRBV11-2,CASSSTSAGHSYNEQFF,TGTGCCAGCAGCTCGACCTCAGCCGGGCACTCCTACAATGAGCAGTTCTTC
-,TRBJ1-4,-,TRBV6-4,CASSDRGGEKLFF,TGTGCCAGCAGTGACAGGGGAGGCGAAAAACTGTTTTTT
-,TRBJ2-7,-,TRBV6-5,CASSYSRQHYEQYF,TGTGCCAGCAGTTACTCCCGACAGCACTACGAGCAGTACTTC
-,TRBJ2-7,-,TRBV10-2,CASSEFQVRYF,TGCGCCAGCAGTGAGTTCCAGGTCCGGTACTTC
TRBD2,TRBJ2-2,-,TRBV4-2,CASSQESSGVTGELFF,TGTGCCAGCAGCCAAGAAAGTAGCGGGGTCACCGGGGAGCTGTTTTTT
-,TRBJ1-3,few,TRBV9,CASSAGVVSGNTIYF,TGTGCCAGCAGCGCGGGGGTCGTCTCTGGAAACACCATATATTTT
-,TRBJ2-3,once,TRBV11-3,CASSLVGSATDTQYF,TGTGCCAGCAGCTTAGTCGGGAGTGCGACAGATACGCAGTATTTT
TRBD2,TRBJ2-2,-,TRBV4-2,CASSQGTSGVNTGELFF,TGTGCCAGCAGCCAAGGGACTAGCGGAGTGAACACCGGGGAGCTGTTTTTT
TRBD1,TRBJ2-5,-,TRBV4-2,CASSQDGTGGETQYF,TGTGCCAGCAGCCAAGACGGGACAGGGGGGGAGACCCAGTACTTC
TRBD1,TRBJ1-2,-,TRBV4-3,CASSQGQATLYGYTF,TGCGCCAGCAGCCAGGGACAGGCCACGTTATATGGCTACACCTTC
-,TRBJ2-1,-,TRBV7-2,CASSLPGFSTNEQFF,TGTGCCAGCAGCTTACCAGGGTTCTCTACAAATGAGCAGTTCTTC
TRBD1,TRBJ2-7,-,TRBV6-1,CASRGTVYEQYF,TGTGCCAGCAGGGGGACAGTTTACGAGCAGTACTTC
-,TRBJ2-1,-,TRBV9,CASSVGERLNEQFF,TGTGCCAGCAGCGTAGGAGAGAGACTTAATGAGCAGTTCTTC
TRBD2,TRBJ2-1,-,TRBV10-3,CAITRDGGNEQFF,TGTGCCATCACCAGGGACGGGGGGAATGAGCAGTTCTTC
TRBD1,TRBJ1-3,-,TRBV28,CASRNPLGGQGGISGNTIYF,TGTGCCAGCAGGAATCCTCTGGGGGGACAGGGGGGAATCTCTGGAAACACCATATATTTT
TRBD1,TRBJ2-2,-,TRBV6-1,CASSEEDRVYTGELFF,TGTGCCAGCAGTGAAGAGGACAGGGTTTACACCGGGGAGCTGTTTTTT
TRBD2,TRBJ2-7,-,TRBV7-2,CASSGRATNYEQYF,TGTGCCAGCAGCGGGAGGGCGACCAACTACGAGCAGTACTTC
TRBD1,TRBJ2-7,-,TRBV5-1,CASSLEGAGYEQYF,TGCGCCAGCAGCCTAGAGGGGGCTGGGTACGAGCAGTACTTC
-,TRBJ1-6,-,TRBV5-6,CASGLPPGTNSPLHF,TGTGCCAGCGGACTTCCCCCAGGGACTAATTCACCCCTCCACTTT
-,TRBJ1-1,once,TRBV5-1,CATRDTMNTEAFF,TGCGCCACCAGGGACACTATGAACACTGAAGCTTTCTTT
TRBD1,TRBJ1-4,-,TRBV9,CASSVSPGQGEKLFF,TGTGCCAGCAGCGTAAGTCCGGGACAGGGCGAAAAACTGTTTTTT
-,TRBJ2-5,-,TRBV7-2,CASSLAFGETQYF,TGTGCCAGCAGCTTAGCTTTTGGTGAGACCCAGTACTTC
TRBD2,TRBJ2-5,-,TRBV6-7,CASSHPGLGLAAQKGETQYF,TGTGCCAGCAGCCACCCTGGACTGGGACTAGCGGCCCAGAAGGGAGAGACCCAGTACTTC
-,TRBJ2-5,once,TRBV7-2,CASSWARSGETQYF,TGTGCCAGCAGCTGGGCTCGAAGTGGGGAGACCCAGTACTTC
-,TRBJ1-2,-,TRBV18,CASSPGTARTSANYGYTF,TGTGCCAGCTCACCCGGGACGGCCCGGACGAGTGCTAACTATGGCTACACCTTC
-,TRBJ2-3,-,TRBV4-1,CASSQDSGDRPLRDTQYF,TGCGCCAGCAGCCAAGATTCGGGTGACAGACCTTTACGAGATACGCAGTATTTT